This paragraph covers one T cell receptor beta chain sequence. Each CDR3 protein gets one entry after TCRdb re-called the 5' RACE reads with MiXCR. The data hold 350,000 or so distinct CDR3 sequences, with about 20% observed a single time. The data derive from a study of T-cell memory formation after mild COVID-19. Germline loops: CDR1 MNHEY, CDR2 SVGAGI. With V trimmed by 6 bases and J by 2 bases, 7 bases remained unmatched. This CDR3 contains 17 residues. The sequencing input was PBMCs or a T cell subset sorted from them (not recorded which). The clonotype was recovered from a man between 18 and 29 years old who had mild COVID-19 (a few samples of this study predate the infection). Cell type and time point are not known. The chain links TRBV6-5 to TRBJ2-3; 14 bases are a match to TRBD2. The CDR3 bases are TGTGCCAGCAGCCGGACTAGCGGGGGGCCACCCACAGATACGCAGTATTTT. This encodes CASSRTSGGPPTDTQYF.